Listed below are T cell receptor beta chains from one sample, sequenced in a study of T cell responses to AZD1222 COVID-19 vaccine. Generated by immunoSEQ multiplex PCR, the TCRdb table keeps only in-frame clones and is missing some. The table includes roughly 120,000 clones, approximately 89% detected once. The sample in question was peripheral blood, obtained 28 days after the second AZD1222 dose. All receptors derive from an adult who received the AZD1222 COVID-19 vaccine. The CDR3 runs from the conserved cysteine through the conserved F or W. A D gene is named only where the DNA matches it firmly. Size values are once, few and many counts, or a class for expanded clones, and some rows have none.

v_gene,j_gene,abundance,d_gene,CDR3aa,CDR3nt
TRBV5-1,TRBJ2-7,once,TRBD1,CASSFSRDREGKQYF,TGCGCCAGCAGCTTCTCGCGGGACAGGGAGGGCAAGCAGTACTTC
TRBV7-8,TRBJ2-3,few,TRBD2,CASSLWLAGGQKDTQYF,TGTGCCAGCAGCTTATGGCTAGCGGGGGGGCAGAAAGATACGCAGTATTTT
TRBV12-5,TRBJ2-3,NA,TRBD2,CASAVTSGGGTQYF,TGTGCTAGTGCAGTGACTAGCGGGGGAGGTACGCAGTATTTT
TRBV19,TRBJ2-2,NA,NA,CASSIIGPGRKPSGTGELFF,TGTGCCAGTAGTATAATTGGGCCGGGCAGGAAGCCATCGGGCACCGGGGAGCTGTTTTTT
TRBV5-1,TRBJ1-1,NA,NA,CASSWGARWTEAFF,TGCGCCAGCAGTTGGGGAGCCCGGTGGACTGAAGCTTTCTTT
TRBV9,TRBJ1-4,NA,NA,CASSPQVRSEKLFF,TGTGCCAGCAGCCCACAGGTTAGAAGTGAAAAACTGTTTTTT
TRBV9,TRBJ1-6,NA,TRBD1,CASSVGGTGYSPLHF,TGTGCCAGCAGCGTAGGTGGGACAGGGTATTCACCCCTCCACTTT
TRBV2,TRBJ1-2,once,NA,CASSETSGGGHGYTF,TGTGCCAGCAGTGAAACGTCAGGTGGTGGACATGGCTACACCTTC
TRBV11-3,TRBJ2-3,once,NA,CASSLAAIGDTQYF,TGTGCCAGCAGCTTAGCGGCAATCGGAGATACGCAGTATTTT
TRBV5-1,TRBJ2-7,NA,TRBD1,CASRFTGDSYEQYF,TGCGCCAGCAGATTTACAGGGGACTCCTACGAGCAGTACTTC
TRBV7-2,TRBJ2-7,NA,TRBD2,CASSLAPTSGGNYEQYF,TGTGCCAGCAGCTTGGCTCCGACTAGCGGGGGGAATTACGAGCAGTACTTC
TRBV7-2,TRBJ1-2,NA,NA,CASSLENRYYGYTF,TGTGCCAGCAGCTTAGAGAACAGATACTATGGCTACACCTTC
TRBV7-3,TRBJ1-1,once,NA,CASSPGSRMAEAFF,TGTGCCAGCAGCCCCGGGTCCAGGATGGCTGAAGCTTTCTTT
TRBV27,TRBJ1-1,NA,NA,CASSLSIVNTEAFF,TGTGCCAGCAGTTTATCGATCGTGAACACTGAAGCTTTCTTT
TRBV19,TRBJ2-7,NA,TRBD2,CASTLGLAGEDEQYF,TGTGCCAGTACCCTAGGGCTAGCGGGGGAGGACGAGCAGTACTTC
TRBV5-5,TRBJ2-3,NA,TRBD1,CASSIGQGAGFTDTQYF,TGTGCCAGCAGCATCGGACAGGGGGCGGGATTCACAGATACGCAGTATTTT
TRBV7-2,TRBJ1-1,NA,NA,CASSLIRGLAFF,TGTGCCAGCAGCTTAATCCGGGGTCTAGCTTTCTTT
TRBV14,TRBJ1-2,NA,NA,CASSRDNYGYTF,TGTGCCAGCAGCAGGGACAACTATGGCTACACCTTC
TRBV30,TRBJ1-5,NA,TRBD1,CAWSPGQGGVQPQHF,TGTGCCTGGAGCCCGGGACAGGGGGGAGTTCAGCCCCAGCATTTT
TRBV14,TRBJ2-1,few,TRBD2,CASSQDSFKRGATDSYNEQFF,TGTGCCAGCAGCCAAGATAGTTTCAAGCGGGGGGCCACGGACTCCTACAATGAGCAGTTCTTC
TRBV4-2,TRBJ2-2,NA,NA,CASSQWTSGEGELFF,TGTGCCAGCAGCCAGTGGACAAGTGGAGAGGGGGAGCTGTTTTTT
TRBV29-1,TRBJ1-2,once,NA,CSSGDATYGYTF,TGCAGCTCGGGCGATGCAACCTATGGCTACACCTTC
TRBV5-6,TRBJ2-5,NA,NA,CASSLLVGGPKETQYF,TGTGCCAGCAGCTTGTTGGTAGGTGGACCCAAAGAGACCCAGTACTTC
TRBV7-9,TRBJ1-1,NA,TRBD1,CASSFGQGSTEAFF,TGTGCCAGCAGCTTCGGACAGGGATCCACTGAAGCTTTCTTT
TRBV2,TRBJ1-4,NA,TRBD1,CASNVDRVAEKLFF,TGTGCCAGCAATGTTGACAGGGTCGCAGAAAAACTGTTTTTT
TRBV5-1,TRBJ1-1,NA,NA,CASSLIQGRTGEAFF,TGCGCCAGCAGCCTAATACAGGGAAGGACTGGTGAAGCTTTCTTT
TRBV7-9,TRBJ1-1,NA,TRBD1,CASSLDRGNTEAFF,TGTGCCAGCAGCTTAGACAGGGGGAACACTGAAGCTTTCTTT
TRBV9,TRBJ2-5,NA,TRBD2,CASSESGGRETQYF,TGTGCCAGCAGCGAAAGCGGGGGGAGAGAGACCCAGTACTTC
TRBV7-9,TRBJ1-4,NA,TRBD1,CASSLGDRGQEKLFF,TGTGCCAGCAGCCTGGGAGACAGGGGGCAGGAAAAACTGTTTTTT
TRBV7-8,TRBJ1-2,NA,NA,CASSPRTPGDGYTF,TGTGCCAGCAGCCCACGGACCCCAGGGGATGGCTACACCTTC
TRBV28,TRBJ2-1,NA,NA,CASSLWDVTGGEQFF,TGTGCCAGCAGTTTGTGGGACGTGACTGGGGGGGAGCAGTTCTTC
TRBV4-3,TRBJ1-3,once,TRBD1,CASSQAGGAVNTIYF,TGCGCCAGCAGCCAGGCAGGGGGCGCTGTAAACACCATATATTTT
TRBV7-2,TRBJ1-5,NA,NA,CASSLELRQPQHF,TGTGCCAGCAGCTTAGAGCTGCGGCAGCCCCAGCATTTT
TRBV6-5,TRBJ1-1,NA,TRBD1,CASRTGGQNTEAFF,TGTGCCAGCCGGACAGGGGGCCAGAACACTGAAGCTTTCTTT
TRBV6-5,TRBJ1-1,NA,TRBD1,CASSQGQGETEAFF,TGTGCCAGCAGCCAAGGACAGGGGGAAACTGAAGCTTTCTTT
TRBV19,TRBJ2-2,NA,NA,CASSRGQSRITGELFF,TGTGCCAGTAGCAGAGGACAGTCCCGCATTACCGGGGAGCTGTTTTTT
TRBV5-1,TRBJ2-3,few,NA,CASSLGERGTDTQYF,TGCGCCAGCAGCTTGGGGGAGCGGGGCACAGATACGCAGTATTTT
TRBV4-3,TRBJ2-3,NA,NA,CASSQQGADTQYF,TGCGCCAGCAGCCAACAAGGCGCAGATACGCAGTATTTT
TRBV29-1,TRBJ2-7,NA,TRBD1,CSVKGQLAYEQYF,TGCAGCGTCAAGGGACAGCTGGCCTACGAGCAGTACTTC
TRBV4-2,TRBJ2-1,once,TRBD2,CASSQRLTSGGPSSYNEQFF,TGTGCCAGCAGCCAGAGACTGACTAGCGGGGGGCCGAGCTCCTACAATGAGCAGTTCTTC